This TCR beta chain was documented in a study of blood T cell repertoires in COVID-19. Study-wide context: Sites across the United States, Italy and Spain contributed samples from acute and convalescent COVID-19.

Original processing notes: The authors estimated nucleated cell counts from reference gene primer amplification. Generated by immunoSEQ multiplex PCR, the TCRdb table keeps only in-frame clones and is missing some. The DNA gave D and trimming, while V, J and clone size come from that table. Seen here are about 270,000 clones, approximately 85% observed once, and the top ten hold around 10%. The CDR3 runs to 15 residues. J was trimmed by 3 bases and V by 5 bases; bases with no gene match: 8. Per the germline V gene, CDR1 is SEHNR and CDR2 is FQNEAQ (reference sequence). The chain links TRBV7-9 to TRBJ2-7; 9 nucleotides match TRBD2. The sample taken for sequencing was peripheral blood. This TCR derives from a woman in her 70s with acute or convalescent COVID-19. The CDR3 bases are TGTGCCAGCAGCCCTCTAGCGGGGCCCTTCTACGAGCAGTACTTC. Protein product: CASSPLAGPFYEQYF.